The 17 T cell receptor beta chains presented below share a single source sample, sequenced in a study of CD8 T cells in ankylosing spondylitis. TCRdb analysed the 5' RACE reads with MiXCR anew, one entry per CDR3 protein. The data contain more than 150,000 distinct CDR3 sequences, over 15% of them singletons. The specimen was blood, either unsorted or a sorted T cell fraction (not recorded which). The source is a male donor aged 5-30 years with ankylosing spondylitis or in good health (not recorded which).

This clonotype was found many times. The chain recombines TRBV2 with TRBJ1-5; D perhaps matches TRBD1 (5 bases). Per germline, CDR1 SNHLY and CDR2 FYNNEI. Between the trimmed V and J ends, which lost 3 bases and 4 bases, there was a span of 13 bases. This CDR3 spans 15 amino acids. The chain's CDR3 is CASSDWSRDNQPQHF. The CDR3 DNA is TGTGCCAGCAGTGATTGGTCCAGGGATAATCAGCCCCAGCATTTT.

There are many counts of this clonotype. V gene TRBV6-6 combines with J gene TRBJ2-1, with TRBD2 matching over 12 bases. This CDR3 is built from 16 residues. With V trimmed by 5 bases and J by 3 bases, 5 bases remained unmatched. Germline lookup yields CDR1 MNHNY and CDR2 SVGAGI (reference sequence). CDR3 protein: CASSAGGLAGYNEQFF. Written as DNA, the CDR3 is TGTGCCAGCAGTGCGGGGGGACTAGCGGGCTACAATGAGCAGTTCTTC.

This chain connects TRBV6-2 or TRBV6-3 to TRBJ2-5, with D maybe TRBD2 (6 bases). V gave up 2 bases and J gave up 14 bases, with 15 bases separating them. This CDR3 region has 12 residues. In germline, CDR1 is MNHEY, CDR2 SVGEGT. CDR3 coding DNA: TGTGCCAGCAGTTACGCGGGGACGGCGGAATACTTC. The encoded protein is CASSYAGTAEYF.

This clonotype came up many times. The chain is built from TRBV25-1 and TRBJ1-2; D is unresolved. Germline V lookup: CDR1 MGHDK, CDR2 SYGVNS. V lost 1 base and J lost 0, with 3 bases in between. The CDR3 runs to 13 residues. CDR3 bases: TGTGCCAGCAGTGAATCCCCTAACTATGGCTACACCTTC. It specifies CASSESPNYGYTF.

This clonotype has at least ten counts. The chain recombines TRBV20-1 with TRBJ2-2; 10 bases are a match to TRBD2. The trim removed 7 bases at V and 4 bases at J, leaving 3 bases unmatched. The CDR3 is made up of 13 amino acids. CDR1 is DFQATT, CDR2 SNEGSKA, per germline (reference sequence). The CDR3 spells CSGTSGGTGELFF. CDR3 DNA sequence: TGCAGTGGGACTAGCGGAGGCACCGGGGAGCTGTTTTTT.

The table lists this clonotype with many counts. This chain links TRBV7-2 with TRBJ1-2; D gene uncertain. V was cut by 1 base and J by 4 bases, with 13 bases left in between. Per germline, CDR1 SGHTA and CDR2 FQGNSA. The CDR3 spans 15 residues. CDR3 coding DNA: TGTGCCAGCAGCTTAGAGCTTGTCGAAATCTATGGCTACACCTTC. Translation gives CASSLELVEIYGYTF.

The chain has TRBV20-1 and TRBJ2-7; weak D call: TRBD1 (5 bases). Germline-derived CDR1 and CDR2 are DFQATT and SNEGSKA (reference sequence). There are 17 residues in the CDR3. V gave up 3 bases and J gave up 2 bases, with 23 bases separating them. CDR3 amino acids: CSASGALSKFGAYEQYF. DNA for the CDR3: TGCAGTGCTAGTGGGGCCCTGTCCAAATTCGGCGCCTACGAGCAGTACTTC.

In its sample, this clonotype was seen once. The V call is TRBV28, the J call TRBJ2-7, with 12 bases aligning to TRBD2. CDR3 size: 15 residues. After removal of 6 bases from V and 5 bases from J, the junction contained 8 bases not matched to a gene. Germline loops: CDR1 MDHEN, CDR2 SYDVKM. For the CDR3, the DNA is TGTGCCAGCAGGGGAGGACTAGCGGGACCCCACGAGCAGTACTTC. Translation: CASRGGLAGPHEQYF.

This clonotype was counted many times. CDR3 sequence (DNA): TGCGCCAGCAGTCCAGTTCTAGGAAATCCCTACGAGCAGTACTTC. Its translation is CASSPVLGNPYEQYF. The rearrangement joins TRBV4-1 to TRBJ2-7; D ambiguous. The CDR3 runs 15 residues. Germline lookup yields CDR1 MGHRA and CDR2 YSYEKL. The ends were cut back, 6 bases at V and 2 bases at J, with 17 bases in the middle.

This clonotype was seen repeatedly, ten times or more. V and J are TRBV15 and TRBJ2-5; D is tentatively TRBD1 or TRBD2 (5 bases each). CDR3 size: 16 residues. V was pared by 0 bases and J by 1 base, with 12 bases between. Germline V CDR1 and CDR2: LNHNV, YYDKDF (reference sequence). The CDR3 reads CATSREAGRVQETQYF. As DNA, the CDR3 is TGTGCCACCAGCAGAGAAGCAGGGAGAGTCCAAGAGACCCAGTACTTC.

This clonotype was seen ten or more times. The chain recombines TRBV7-9 with TRBJ2-7; tentatively, D is TRBD2 (6 bases). Germline V CDR1 and CDR2: SEHNR, FQNEAQ (reference sequence). V lost 5 bases, J lost 2 bases, and 13 bases lay in between. The CDR3 is 14 residues long. CDR3 in DNA: TGTGCCAGCAGCCTGGAGCGGGTAGCCTACGAGCAGTACTTC. Its translation: CASSLERVAYEQYF.

This chain joins TRBV7-9 and TRBJ2-3; no definite D call. CDR1 and CDR2 from the germline V gene are SEHNR and FQNEAQ (reference sequence). The CDR3 contains 15 residues. Trimming removed 5 bases from V and 9 bases from J, with 21 bases in between. The CDR3 sequence is CASSPARLGIGTQYF. The DNA for the CDR3 is TGTGCCAGCAGCCCGGCAAGGTTAGGGATCGGCACGCAGTATTTT.

This clonotype was picked up many times. The rearrangement links TRBV7-3 to TRBJ2-1; TRBD2 aligns across 10 bases. J was trimmed by 5 bases and V by 2 bases; bases with no gene match: 0. Germline lookup yields CDR1 SGHTA and CDR2 FQGTGA. The CDR3 totals 14 residues. The CDR3, as DNA: TGTGCCAGCAGCTTACTAGCGGGAGACAATGAGCAGTTCTTC. This codes for CASSLLAGDNEQFF.

The V call is TRBV20-1, the J call TRBJ2-1; 9 bases map to TRBD2. Germline loops: CDR1 DFQATT, CDR2 SNEGSKA (reference sequence). The CDR3 spans 11 residues. The CDR3 sequence: CSSGRLNEQFF. In DNA form, the CDR3 reads TGCAGCAGCGGGAGGCTTAATGAGCAGTTCTTC.

This clonotype was found many times. The chain links TRBV24-1 to TRBJ1-1, with D possibly TRBD1 on 5 matching bases. The germline V gene has CDR1 KGHDR and CDR2 SFDVKD. The ends were cut back, 7 bases at V and 5 bases at J, with 16 bases in the middle. The CDR3 extends over 14 amino acids. The DNA of the CDR3 is TGTGCCACCAGGGGTGAAGGGTCAGGGACTGAAGCTTTCTTT. This gives the protein CATRGEGSGTEAFF.

The chain links TRBV10-1 to TRBJ2-1, with 9 positions matching TRBD2. J lost 6 bases, V lost 10 bases, and 10 bases had no gene match. The CDR3 is 14 residues long. The germline V gene has CDR1 WNHNN and CDR2 SYGVQD (reference sequence). CDR3 coding DNA: TGCGCCACCCAGTTAGCGGGAGAAGGCAATGAGCAGTTCTTC. Protein sequence: CATQLAGEGNEQFF.

The table lists this clonotype with many counts. This sequence joins TRBV3-1 and TRBJ1-3; 7 bases align to TRBD1. The length of the CDR3 is 13 residues. Germline loops: CDR1 LGHDT, CDR2 YNNKEL (reference sequence). The trim removed 4 bases at V and 8 bases at J, leaving 5 bases unmatched. The CDR3 here is CASSLRDRDTIYF. The CDR3 region has the DNA TGTGCCAGCAGCCTCCGGGACAGAGACACCATATATTTT.